This T cell receptor beta chain emerged from a study of CD8+ T cells in alopecia areata. Overall study: Scoring of severity for treated patients was based on percentage of affected scalp area.

This clone was recorded a few times. Extracted RNA was reverse transcribed into cDNA, the sequencing template. Clones were sequenced by immunoSEQ multiplex PCR, and TCRdb holds only the in-frame ones, with some missing. The table lists 120,000 or so clones, roughly 50% of them singletons. Treatment in this sample: oral pan-JAK inhibitor, 5-10 mg twice daily. Collected material from alopecia areata patients comprised lesional scalp punch biopsies and peripheral blood. Trimming took 7 bases from V and 4 from J; bases not matched to a gene: 5. The CDR3 consists of 13 residues. Germline loops: CDR1 SQVTM, CDR2 ANQGSEA.

The chain links TRBV29-1 to TRBJ2-7; 12 nucleotides agree with TRBD2. Sequenced here: CD8+ T cells sorted from blood, sampled at week 4, from a patient treated with tofacitinib. The receptor's source is a human donor with alopecia areata. The CDR3 loop is CSATSGGRYEQYF. The CDR3 DNA reads as TGCAGCGCTACTAGCGGGGGGCGGTACGAGCAGTACTTC.